This entry features one TCR beta chain sequence. The antigen this receptor binds is unknown. No clone much larger than this one lies a single base away; base qualities are absent. TCRbeta CDR3 regions were amplified from genomic DNA using the immunoSEQ Assay, a bias-controlled multiplex PCR. The source study handled its data this way. Nucleated cell counts per sample were estimated from amplification of reference gene primers within the assay. To quantify the absolute abundance of each unique TCRbeta CDR3 rearrangement, sequence reads were collapsed and filtered. For each sample, productive Simpson clonality was calculated by taking the square root of Simpson's diversity index across productive rearrangements. Held by TCRdb, this immuneACCESS table contains in-frame sequences only and omits some clones. Under half of the omission traces to an unresolved V gene where checked; the cause of the rest is unknown. From that table come the V and J calls and clone size; the DNA was used to work out D and trimming. Present in this sample are approximately 150,000 clones, about 77% of which were seen just once. Jointly, the top ten make up around 4% of the sample.

These data originate in a study of blood T cell repertoires in COVID-19 (dated by TCRdb to 2020 to 2022). Background on the whole study: Samples covering the acute and convalescent phases of COVID-19 were provided by collaborators in the United States, Italy and Spain. The material from the prospective study consisted of cDNA or gDNA derived from T cells, B-cell-depleted T cells, or PBMCs. The samples were drawn from two sources: the first 160 participants of the ongoing ImmuneRACE study, and 1,254 subjects contributed by 6 global collaborators. The repertoires were released in a freely available public database meant as a resource for research on the immune response to SARS-CoV-2. Deeply sampled blood TCRbeta repertoires from subjects exposed to, actively infected with, or recovered from COVID-19 were included in the dataset. Where available, HLA class I and class II types were taken from metadata supplied by the sample provider and were not determined by assay-based typing. A de-identified subject ID, COVID-19 status, age in years and sex were almost always included in the sample metadata. Study-wide findings and limitations: Clinical and demographic metadata were provided uncurated, with the amount varying by source and participant.

From cysteine to phenylalanine, the CDR3 is 16 amino acids long. Only the CDR3 DNA stays, 48 bases, in frame from base 1. According to the germline V gene, CDR1 reads KGHSH and CDR2 reads LQKENI. Germline trimming: 5 bases from V, 2 bases from J; junction bases outside gene matches: 9. Whole blood was collected in K2EDTA tubes by collaborating institutions according to the institutions' own protocols. For TCRbeta analysis, collaborators shipped samples in one of three forms: frozen whole blood, isolated PBMCs, or DNA extracted from either of those sample types. The clonotype comes from a man in his fifties or sixties with acute or convalescent COVID-19. The sample was peripheral blood. The chain is assembled from TRBV18 and TRBJ1-2, and TRBD1 matches 9 of the central bases. The CDR3 protein sequence reads: CASSAGTGSFNYGYTF. The bases are TGTGCCAGCTCAGCCGGGACAGGGTCTTTCAACTATGGCTACACCTTC.